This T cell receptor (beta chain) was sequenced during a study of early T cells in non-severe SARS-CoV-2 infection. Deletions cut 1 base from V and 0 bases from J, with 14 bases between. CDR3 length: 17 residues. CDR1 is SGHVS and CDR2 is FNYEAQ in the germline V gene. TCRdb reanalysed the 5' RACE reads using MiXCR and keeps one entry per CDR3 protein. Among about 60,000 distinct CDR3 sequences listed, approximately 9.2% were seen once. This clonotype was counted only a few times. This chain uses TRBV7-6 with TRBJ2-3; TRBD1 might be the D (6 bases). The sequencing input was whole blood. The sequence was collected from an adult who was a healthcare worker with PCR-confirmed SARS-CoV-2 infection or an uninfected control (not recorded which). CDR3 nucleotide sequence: TGTGCCAGCAGCTTAGGGTACGCGCAGGGGAGCACAGATACGCAGTATTTT. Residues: CASSLGYAQGSTDTQYF.